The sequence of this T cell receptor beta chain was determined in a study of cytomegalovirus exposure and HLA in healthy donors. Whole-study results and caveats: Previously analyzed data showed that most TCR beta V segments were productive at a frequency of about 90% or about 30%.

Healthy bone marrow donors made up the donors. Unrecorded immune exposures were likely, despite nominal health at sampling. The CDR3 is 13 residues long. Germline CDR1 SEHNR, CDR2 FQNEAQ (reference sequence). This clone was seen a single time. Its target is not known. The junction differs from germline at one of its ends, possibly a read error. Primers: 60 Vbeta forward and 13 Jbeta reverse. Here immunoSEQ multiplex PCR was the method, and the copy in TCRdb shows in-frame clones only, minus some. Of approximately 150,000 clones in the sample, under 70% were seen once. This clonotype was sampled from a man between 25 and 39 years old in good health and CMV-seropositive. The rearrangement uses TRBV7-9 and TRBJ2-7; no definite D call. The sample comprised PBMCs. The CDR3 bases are TGTTCCAGCAGCGATCTAAATGCTGGCGAGCAGTACTTC. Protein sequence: CSSSDLNAGEQYF. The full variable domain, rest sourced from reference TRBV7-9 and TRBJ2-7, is DTGVSQNPRHKITKRGQNVTFRCDPISEHNRLYWYRQTLGQGPEFLTYFQNEAQLEKSRLLSDRFSAERPKGSFSTLEIQRTEQGDSAMYLCSSSDLNAGEQYFGPGTRLTVT.